This T cell receptor (beta chain) stems from a study of cytotoxic CD8 clonotypes in ibrutinib-treated CLL. The CDR3 sequence is 15 residues long. CDR1 is SEHNR, CDR2 FQNEAQ, per germline (reference sequence). The ends were cut back, 5 bases at V and 0 bases at J, with 11 bases in the middle. Profiled with immunoSEQ multiplex PCR; TCRdb holds only in-frame clones, not every one. The table shows 40,000 to 55,000 clones, with approximately 87% occurring only once. The V call is TRBV7-9, the J call TRBJ1-3; D is undetermined. Sequencing used PBMCs, obtained after 24 months of ibrutinib treatment. The clonotype was recovered from a human donor with chronic lymphocytic leukemia. The CDR3 protein is CASSPGRNSGNTIYF. For the CDR3, the DNA is TGTGCCAGCAGCCCTGGACGGAACTCTGGAAACACCATATATTTT.